The present T cell receptor beta chain was sequenced within a study of cytomegalovirus exposure and HLA in healthy donors. The wider study: Genotyping showed less than 85% of over 350 donors falling in the Caucasian-associated ancestry cluster. Regarding the study as a whole: Later on, a genetic analysis was performed. It linked a missense variant in DCLRE1C with V- and J-gene trimming of TCR beta. In an earlier analysis, productive rearrangement rates for most beta V segments clustered near 87% or 30%. From TCR beta sequences, most subjects' HLA-A and HLA-B alleles were reportedly predicted accurately.

Germline CDR1 reads MGHDK; CDR2 reads SYGVNS. This CDR3 region has 13 residues. Both 60 Vbeta primers and 13 Jbeta primers went into the PCR. Method: immunoSEQ multiplex PCR; TCRdb's copy keeps in-frame clones and lacks some. The sample has approximately 190,000 clones; approximately 80% are singletons. This clone was seen a single time. Its antigen remains unknown. The rearrangement joins TRBV25-1 to TRBJ2-7; D not certain. The J call is in doubt because the DNA end fits TRBJ2-5 better. This TCR was recovered from a woman in her forties or fifties in good health and CMV-seropositive. Sequencing was carried out using PBMCs. The CDR3 here is CASSRGGQETQYF. The CDR3 nucleotides read TGTGCCAGCAGTCGAGGCGGACAAGAGACCCAGTACTTC.